Below, one T cell receptor beta chain is given with its context. From germline, CDR1 is SEHNR and CDR2 FQNEAQ (reference sequence). This CDR3 region has 15 residues. After removal of 3 bases from V and 9 bases from J, the junction contained 10 bases not matched to a gene. Authors' analysis steps: From reference gene primer amplification, estimates of nucleated cell counts were derived. Here immunoSEQ multiplex PCR was the method, and the copy in TCRdb shows in-frame clones only, minus some. The V and J calls and clone size come from that table; D and trimming were worked out from the DNA. The data show some 50,000 clones, with less than 85% seen just once and 4% to 5.5% held by the top ten. The data were taken from a study of blood T cell repertoires in COVID-19. At the level of the study: From the United States, Italy and Spain came samples of acute and convalescent COVID-19. In each case, the material was cDNA or gDNA derived from T cells, B-cell-depleted T cells, or PBMCs.

This TCR was sampled from a man aged 50-59 years with active COVID-19. The sample consisted of peripheral blood. This chain links TRBV7-9 with TRBJ2-7; 11 bases match TRBD1. Written as DNA, the CDR3 is TGTGCCAGCAGCTTTTTCCGGACAGGGGGCTTAGTGCAGTACTTC. As protein: CASSFFRTGGLVQYF.